This T cell receptor (beta chain) was profiled in a study of early T cells in non-severe SARS-CoV-2 infection. At the level of the study: Unsorted whole blood bulk RNA was sequenced, with unpaired chains.

Many counts were recorded for this clonotype. The antigen is not known. Study-wide results and limits: Comparison of clonotypes with VDJdb favored anti-spike CD8 responses while missing private and CD4 specificities.

Unique molecular identifiers tagged individual cDNA molecules. TCRdb analysed the 5' RACE reads with MiXCR anew, one entry per CDR3 protein. The table shows approximately 69,000 distinct CDR3 sequences, with 12% occurring only once. The CDR3 spans 13 residues. V lost 7 bases and J 3 bases, leaving 12 bases between the germline ends. Germline CDR1 and CDR2: LNHDA and SQIVND (reference sequence). The clonotype originates from an adult who was a healthcare worker with PCR-confirmed SARS-CoV-2 infection or an uninfected control (not recorded which). Material for sequencing was whole blood. The rearrangement joins TRBV19 to TRBJ1-1; no firm D call. As DNA, the CDR3 is TGTGCCAGTAAAATCCAGACGGACACTGAAGCTTTCTTT. It codes for CASKIQTDTEAFF.